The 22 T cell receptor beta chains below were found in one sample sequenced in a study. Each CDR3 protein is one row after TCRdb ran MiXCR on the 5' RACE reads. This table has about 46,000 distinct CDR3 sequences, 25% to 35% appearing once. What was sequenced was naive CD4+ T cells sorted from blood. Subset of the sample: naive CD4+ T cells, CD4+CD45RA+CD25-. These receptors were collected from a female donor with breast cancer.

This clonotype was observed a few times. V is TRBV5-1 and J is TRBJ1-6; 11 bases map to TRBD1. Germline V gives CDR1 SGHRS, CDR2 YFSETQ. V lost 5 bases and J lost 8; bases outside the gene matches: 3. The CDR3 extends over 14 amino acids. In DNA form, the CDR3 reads TGCGCCAGCAGACCGGGACAGGGGGATTCACCCCTCCACTTT. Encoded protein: CASRPGQGDSPLHF.

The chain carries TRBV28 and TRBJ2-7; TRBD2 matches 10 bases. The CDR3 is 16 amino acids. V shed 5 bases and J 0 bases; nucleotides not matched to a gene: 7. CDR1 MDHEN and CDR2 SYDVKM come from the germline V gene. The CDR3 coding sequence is TGTGCCAGCAGTCCGACCGGACTAGCGGACTCCTACGAGCAGTACTTC. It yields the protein CASSPTGLADSYEQYF.

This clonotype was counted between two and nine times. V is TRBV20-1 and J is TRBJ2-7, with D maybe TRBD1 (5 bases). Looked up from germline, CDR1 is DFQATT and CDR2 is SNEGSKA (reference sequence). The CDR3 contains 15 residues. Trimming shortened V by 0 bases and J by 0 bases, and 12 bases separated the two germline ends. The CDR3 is CSARDWRQRSYEQYF. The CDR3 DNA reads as TGCAGTGCTAGAGATTGGCGACAGCGCTCCTACGAGCAGTACTTC.

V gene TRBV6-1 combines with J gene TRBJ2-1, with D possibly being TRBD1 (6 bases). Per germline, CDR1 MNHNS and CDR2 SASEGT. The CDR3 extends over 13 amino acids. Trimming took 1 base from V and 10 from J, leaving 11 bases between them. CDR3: CASSEGGLSEQFF. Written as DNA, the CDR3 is TGTGCCAGCAGTGAAGGGGGGCTGAGCGAGCAGTTCTTC.

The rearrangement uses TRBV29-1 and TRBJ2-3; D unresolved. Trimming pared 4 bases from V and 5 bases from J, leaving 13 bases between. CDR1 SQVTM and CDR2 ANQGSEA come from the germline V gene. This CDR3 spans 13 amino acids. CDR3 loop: CSVGAMLGDTQYF. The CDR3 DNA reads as TGCAGCGTTGGGGCTATGTTGGGAGATACGCAGTATTTT.

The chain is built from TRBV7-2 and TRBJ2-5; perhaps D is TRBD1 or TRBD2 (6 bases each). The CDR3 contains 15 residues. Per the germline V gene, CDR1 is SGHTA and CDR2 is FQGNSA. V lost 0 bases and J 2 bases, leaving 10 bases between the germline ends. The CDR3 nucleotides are TGTGCCAGCAGCTTAGCCGGGGGCCGACAAGAGACCCAGTACTTC. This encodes CASSLAGGRQETQYF.

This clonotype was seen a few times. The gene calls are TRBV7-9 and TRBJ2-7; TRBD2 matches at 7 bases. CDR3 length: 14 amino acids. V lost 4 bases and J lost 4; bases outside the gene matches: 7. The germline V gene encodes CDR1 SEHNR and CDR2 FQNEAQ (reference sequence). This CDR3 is CASSWAGEEYEQYF. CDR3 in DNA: TGTGCCAGCAGCTGGGCGGGGGAGGAGTACGAGCAGTACTTC.

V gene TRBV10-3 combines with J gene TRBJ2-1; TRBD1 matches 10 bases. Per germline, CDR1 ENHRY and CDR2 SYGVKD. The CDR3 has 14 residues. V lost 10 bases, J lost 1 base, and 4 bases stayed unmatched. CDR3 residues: CATGTGESYNEQFF. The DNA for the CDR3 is TGTGCCACCGGGACAGGGGAGTCCTACAATGAGCAGTTCTTC.

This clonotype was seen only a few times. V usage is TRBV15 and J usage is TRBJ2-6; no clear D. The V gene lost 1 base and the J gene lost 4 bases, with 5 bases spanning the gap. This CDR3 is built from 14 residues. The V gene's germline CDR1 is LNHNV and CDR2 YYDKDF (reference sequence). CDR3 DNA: TGTGCCACCAGCAGAGGGTCCGGGGCCAACGTCCTGACTTTC. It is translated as CATSRGSGANVLTF.

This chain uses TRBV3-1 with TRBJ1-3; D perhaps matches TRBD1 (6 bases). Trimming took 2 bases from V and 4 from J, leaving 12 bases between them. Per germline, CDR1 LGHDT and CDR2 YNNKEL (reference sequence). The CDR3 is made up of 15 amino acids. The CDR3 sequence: CASSQNTGSGNTIYF. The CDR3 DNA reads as TGTGCCAGCAGCCAAAACACAGGGTCCGGAAACACCATATATTTT.

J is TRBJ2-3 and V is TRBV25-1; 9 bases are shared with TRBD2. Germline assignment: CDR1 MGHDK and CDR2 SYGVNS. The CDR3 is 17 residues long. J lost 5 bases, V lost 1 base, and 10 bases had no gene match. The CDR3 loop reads CASSESGTSKGVDTQYF. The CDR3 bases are TGTGCCAGCAGTGAATCCGGGACTAGCAAGGGAGTAGATACGCAGTATTTT. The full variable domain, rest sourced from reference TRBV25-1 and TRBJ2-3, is EADIYQTPRYLVIGTGKKITLECSQTMGHDKMYWYQQDPGMELHLIHYSYGVNSTEKGDLSSESTVSRIRTEHFPLTLESARPSHTSQYLCASSESGTSKGVDTQYFGPGTRLTVL.

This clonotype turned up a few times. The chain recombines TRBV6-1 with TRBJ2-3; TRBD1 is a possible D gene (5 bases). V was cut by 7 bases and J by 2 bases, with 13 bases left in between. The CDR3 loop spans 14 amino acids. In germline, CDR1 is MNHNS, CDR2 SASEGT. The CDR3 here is CASNQGSFTDTQYF. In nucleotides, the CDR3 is TGTGCCAGCAATCAGGGATCTTTCACAGATACGCAGTATTTT.

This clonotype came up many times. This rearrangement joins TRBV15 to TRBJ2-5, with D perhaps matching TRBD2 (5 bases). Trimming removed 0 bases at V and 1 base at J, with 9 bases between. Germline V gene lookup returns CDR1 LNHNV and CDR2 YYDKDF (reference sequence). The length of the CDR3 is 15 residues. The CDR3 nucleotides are TGTGCCACCAGCAGAGATCCCGGGATCCAAGAGACCCAGTACTTC. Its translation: CATSRDPGIQETQYF.

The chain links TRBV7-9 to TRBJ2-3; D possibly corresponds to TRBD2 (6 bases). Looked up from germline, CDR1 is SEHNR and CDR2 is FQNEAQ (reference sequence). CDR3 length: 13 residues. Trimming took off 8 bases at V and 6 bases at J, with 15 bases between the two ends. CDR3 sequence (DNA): TGTGCCAGCGGTATAGCGGCATTGGATACGCAGTATTTT. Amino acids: CASGIAALDTQYF.

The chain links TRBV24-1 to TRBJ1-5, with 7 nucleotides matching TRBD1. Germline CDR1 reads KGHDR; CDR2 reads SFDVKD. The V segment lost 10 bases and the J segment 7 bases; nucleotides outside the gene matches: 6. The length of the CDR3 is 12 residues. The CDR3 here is CATGDRGQPQHF. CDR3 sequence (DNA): TGTGCCACTGGGGACAGAGGACAGCCCCAGCATTTT.

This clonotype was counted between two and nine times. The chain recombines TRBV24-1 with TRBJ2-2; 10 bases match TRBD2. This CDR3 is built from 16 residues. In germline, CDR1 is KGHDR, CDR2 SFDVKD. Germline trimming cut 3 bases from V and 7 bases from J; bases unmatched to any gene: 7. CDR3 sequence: CATSDVSGRIYGELFF. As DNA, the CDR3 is TGTGCCACCAGTGATGTTAGCGGGAGGATCTACGGGGAGCTGTTTTTT.

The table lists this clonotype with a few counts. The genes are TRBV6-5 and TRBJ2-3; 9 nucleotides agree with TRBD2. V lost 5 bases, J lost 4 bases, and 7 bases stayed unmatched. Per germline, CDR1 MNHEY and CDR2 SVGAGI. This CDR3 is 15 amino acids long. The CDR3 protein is CASSPTQREADTQYF. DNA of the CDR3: TGTGCCAGCAGTCCAACCCAGCGGGAGGCAGATACGCAGTATTTT.

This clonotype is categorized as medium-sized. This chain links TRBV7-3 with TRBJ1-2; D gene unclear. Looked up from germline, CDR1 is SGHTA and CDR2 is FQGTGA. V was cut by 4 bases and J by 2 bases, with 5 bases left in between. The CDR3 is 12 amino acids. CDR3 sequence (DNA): TGTGCCAGCAGCTCCACGAACTATGGCTACACCTTC. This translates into CASSSTNYGYTF.

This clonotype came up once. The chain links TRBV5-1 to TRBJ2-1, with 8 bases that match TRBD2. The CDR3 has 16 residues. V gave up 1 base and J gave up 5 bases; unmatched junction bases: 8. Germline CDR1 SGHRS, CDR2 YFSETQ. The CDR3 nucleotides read TGCGCCAGCAGCTTGACGGCGGGAGGCGGCGACAATGAGCAGTTCTTC. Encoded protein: CASSLTAGGGDNEQFF.

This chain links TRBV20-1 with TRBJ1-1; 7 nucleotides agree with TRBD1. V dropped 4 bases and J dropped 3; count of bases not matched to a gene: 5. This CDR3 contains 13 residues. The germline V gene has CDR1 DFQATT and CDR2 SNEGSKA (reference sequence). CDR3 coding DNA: TGCAGTGCTAAGGGACAGATGGACACTGAAGCTTTCTTT. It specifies CSAKGQMDTEAFF.

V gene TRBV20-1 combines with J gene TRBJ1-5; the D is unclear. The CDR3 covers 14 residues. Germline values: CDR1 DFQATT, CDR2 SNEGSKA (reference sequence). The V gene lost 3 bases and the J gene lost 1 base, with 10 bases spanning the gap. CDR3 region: CSASPFLSNQPQHF. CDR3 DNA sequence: TGCAGTGCTAGTCCCTTTTTAAGCAATCAGCCCCAGCATTTT.

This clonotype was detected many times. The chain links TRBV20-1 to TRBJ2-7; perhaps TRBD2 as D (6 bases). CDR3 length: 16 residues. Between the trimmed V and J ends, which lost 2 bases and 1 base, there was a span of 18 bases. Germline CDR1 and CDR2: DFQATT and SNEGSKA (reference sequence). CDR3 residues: CSARPLRGGASYEQYF. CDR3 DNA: TGCAGTGCTAGACCCTTACGGGGAGGAGCATCCTACGAGCAGTACTTC.